These 2 T cell receptor beta chains were all obtained from the same sample, sequenced in a study of blood T cell repertoires in COVID-19. Libraries were prepared by immunoSEQ multiplex PCR; TCRdb keeps only in-frame clonotypes and omits some of them. The table includes 140,000 or so clones, over 65% detected once. Sequenced sample: peripheral blood. The receptors were gathered from a middle-aged man with acute or convalescent COVID-19.

The rearrangement uses TRBV11-2 and TRBJ1-6; TRBD1 might be the D (6 bases). CDR3 size: 14 residues. Germline CDR1 SGHAT, CDR2 FQNNGV. The V gene lost 4 bases and the J gene lost 10 bases, with 14 bases spanning the gap. CDR3 DNA: TGTGCCAGCAGCTCGAGGGGGGGTAACTCACCCCTCCACTTT. Translation gives CASSSRGGNSPLHF.

This clone came up once. The chain recombines TRBV30 with TRBJ1-6; a weak D match, TRBD1 (6 bases). In germline, CDR1 is GTSNPN, CDR2 SVGIG (reference sequence). V lost 1 base and J 5 bases, leaving 12 bases between the germline ends. This CDR3 is 15 amino acids long. DNA for the CDR3: TGTGCCTGGAGTGCCGAGGACAGCCATAATTCACCCCTCCACTTT. It encodes CAWSAEDSHNSPLHF.